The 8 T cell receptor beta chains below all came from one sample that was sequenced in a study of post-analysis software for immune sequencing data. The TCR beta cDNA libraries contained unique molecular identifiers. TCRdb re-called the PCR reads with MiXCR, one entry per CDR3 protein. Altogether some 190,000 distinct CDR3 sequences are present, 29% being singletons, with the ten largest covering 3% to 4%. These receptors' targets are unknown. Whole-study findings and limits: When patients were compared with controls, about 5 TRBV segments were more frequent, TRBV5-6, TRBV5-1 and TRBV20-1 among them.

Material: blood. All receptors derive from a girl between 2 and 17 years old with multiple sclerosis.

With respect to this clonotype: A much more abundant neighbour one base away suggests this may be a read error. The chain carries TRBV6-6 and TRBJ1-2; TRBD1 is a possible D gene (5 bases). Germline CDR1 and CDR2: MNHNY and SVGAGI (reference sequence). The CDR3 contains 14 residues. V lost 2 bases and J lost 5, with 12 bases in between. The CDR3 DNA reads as TGTGCCAGCAGTTACATTCAGGGAAGATATGGCTACACCTTC. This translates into CASSYIQGRYGYTF.

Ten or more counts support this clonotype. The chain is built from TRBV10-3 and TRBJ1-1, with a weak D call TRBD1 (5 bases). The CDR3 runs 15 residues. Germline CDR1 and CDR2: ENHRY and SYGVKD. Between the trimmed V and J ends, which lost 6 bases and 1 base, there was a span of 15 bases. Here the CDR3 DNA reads TGTGCCATCAGGGGGGACCGAGTCCCGAACACTGAAGCTTTCTTT. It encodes CAIRGDRVPNTEAFF.

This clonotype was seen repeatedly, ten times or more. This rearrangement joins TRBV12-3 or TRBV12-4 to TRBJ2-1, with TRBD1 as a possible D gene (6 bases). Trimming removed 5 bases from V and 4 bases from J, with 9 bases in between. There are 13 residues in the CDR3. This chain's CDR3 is CASSIGQYNEQFF. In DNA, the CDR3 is TGTGCCAGCAGTATTGGACAGTACAATGAGCAGTTCTTC.

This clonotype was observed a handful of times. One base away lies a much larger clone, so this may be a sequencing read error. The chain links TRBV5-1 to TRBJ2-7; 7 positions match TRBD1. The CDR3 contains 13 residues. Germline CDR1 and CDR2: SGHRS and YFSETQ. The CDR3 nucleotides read TGCACCAGCAGCTTGAGACAGGGTTACGAGCAGTACTTC. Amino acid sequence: CTSSLRQGYEQYF.

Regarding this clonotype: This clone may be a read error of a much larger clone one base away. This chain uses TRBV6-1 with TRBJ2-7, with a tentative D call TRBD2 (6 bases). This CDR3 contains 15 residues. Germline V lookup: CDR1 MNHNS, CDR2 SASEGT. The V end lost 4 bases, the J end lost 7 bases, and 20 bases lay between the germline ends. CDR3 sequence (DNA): TGTGCCAGCAGTGGGAGCGGGTTAACCTACAATGAGCAGTACTTC. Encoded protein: CASSGSGLTYNEQYF.

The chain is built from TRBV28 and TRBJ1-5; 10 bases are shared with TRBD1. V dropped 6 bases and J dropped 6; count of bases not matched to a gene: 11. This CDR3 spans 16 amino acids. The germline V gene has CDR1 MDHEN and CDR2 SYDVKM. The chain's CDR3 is CASSPGTGEWGQPQHF. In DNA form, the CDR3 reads TGTGCCAGCAGCCCCGGGACAGGGGAGTGGGGTCAGCCCCAGCATTTT.

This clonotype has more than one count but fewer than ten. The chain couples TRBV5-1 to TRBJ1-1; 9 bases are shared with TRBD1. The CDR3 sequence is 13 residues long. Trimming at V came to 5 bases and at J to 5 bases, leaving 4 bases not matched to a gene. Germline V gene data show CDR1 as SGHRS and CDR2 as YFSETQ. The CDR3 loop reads CASRVDRGTEAFF. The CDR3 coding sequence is TGCGCCAGCAGAGTCGACAGGGGGACTGAAGCTTTCTTT.

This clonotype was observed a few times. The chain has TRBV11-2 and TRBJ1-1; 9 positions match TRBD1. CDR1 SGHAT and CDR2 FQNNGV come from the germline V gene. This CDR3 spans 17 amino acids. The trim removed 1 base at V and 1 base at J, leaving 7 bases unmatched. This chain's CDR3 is CASSLAPRQGGNTEAFF. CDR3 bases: TGTGCCAGCAGCTTAGCCCCTAGACAGGGGGGGAACACTGAAGCTTTCTTT.